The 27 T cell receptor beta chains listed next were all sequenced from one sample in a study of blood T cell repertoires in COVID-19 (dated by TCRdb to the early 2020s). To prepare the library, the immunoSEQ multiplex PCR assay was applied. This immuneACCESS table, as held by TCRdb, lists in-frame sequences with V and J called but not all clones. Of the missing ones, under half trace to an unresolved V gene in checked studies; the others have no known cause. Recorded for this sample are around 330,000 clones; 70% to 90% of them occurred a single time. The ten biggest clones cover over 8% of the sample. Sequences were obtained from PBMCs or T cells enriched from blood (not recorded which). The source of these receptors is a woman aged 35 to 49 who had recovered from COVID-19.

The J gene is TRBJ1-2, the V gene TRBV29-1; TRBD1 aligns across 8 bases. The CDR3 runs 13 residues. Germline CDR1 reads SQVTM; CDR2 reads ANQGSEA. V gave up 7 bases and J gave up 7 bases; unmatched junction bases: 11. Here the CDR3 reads CSAVVGQAAGYTF. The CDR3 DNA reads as TGCAGCGCCGTAGTGGGACAGGCGGCTGGCTACACCTTC.

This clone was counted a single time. CDR3 sequence: CASSLLQGSYGYTF. The DNA for the CDR3 is TGTGCCAGCAGCTTGTTACAGGGGAGCTATGGCTACACCTTC. V is TRBV5-6 and J is TRBJ1-2; 7 positions match TRBD1. Trimming cost V 1 base and J 4 bases; bases outside gene matches: 4. The CDR3 length is 14 residues. Germline V gene lookup returns CDR1 SGHDT and CDR2 YYEEEE. The whole variable domain, filled in from reference TRBV5-6 and TRBJ1-2, reads DAGVTQSPTHLIKTRGQQVTLRCSPKSGHDTVSWYQQALGQGPQFIFQYYEEEERQRGNFPDRFSGHQFPNYSSELNVNALLLGDSALYLCASSLLQGSYGYTFGSGTRLTVV.

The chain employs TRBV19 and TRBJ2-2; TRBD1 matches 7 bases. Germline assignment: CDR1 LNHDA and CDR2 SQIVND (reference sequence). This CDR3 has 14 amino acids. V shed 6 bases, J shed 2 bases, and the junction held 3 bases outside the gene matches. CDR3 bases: TGTGCCAGTAGACGACAGGGAAACACCGGGGAGCTGTTTTTT. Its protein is CASRRQGNTGELFF.

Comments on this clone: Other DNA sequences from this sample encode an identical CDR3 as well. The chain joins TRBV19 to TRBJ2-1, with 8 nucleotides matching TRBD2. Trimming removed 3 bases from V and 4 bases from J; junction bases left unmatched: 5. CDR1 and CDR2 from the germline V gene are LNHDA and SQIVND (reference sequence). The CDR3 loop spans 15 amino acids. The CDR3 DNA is TGTGCCAGTAGTATCGGGAGGGGCGGGTACAATGAGCAGTTCTTC. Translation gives CASSIGRGGYNEQFF.

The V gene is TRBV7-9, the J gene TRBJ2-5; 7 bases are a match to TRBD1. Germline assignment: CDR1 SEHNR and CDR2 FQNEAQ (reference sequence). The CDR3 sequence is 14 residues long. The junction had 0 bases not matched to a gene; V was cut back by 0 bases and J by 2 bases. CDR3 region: CASSLARGQETQYF. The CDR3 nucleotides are TGTGCCAGCAGCTTAGCCAGGGGGCAAGAGACCCAGTACTTC.

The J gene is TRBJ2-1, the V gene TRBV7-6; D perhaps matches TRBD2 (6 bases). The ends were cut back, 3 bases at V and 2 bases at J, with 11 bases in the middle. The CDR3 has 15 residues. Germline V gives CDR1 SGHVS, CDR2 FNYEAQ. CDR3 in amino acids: CASSFRTGAYNEQFF. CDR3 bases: TGTGCCAGCAGCTTCCGTACGGGGGCCTACAATGAGCAGTTCTTC.

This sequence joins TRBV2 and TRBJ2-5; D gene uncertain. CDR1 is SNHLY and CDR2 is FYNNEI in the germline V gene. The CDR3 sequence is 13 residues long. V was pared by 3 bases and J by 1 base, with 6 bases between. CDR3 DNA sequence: TGTGCCAGCAGTGACAACACCCAAGAGACCCAGTACTTC. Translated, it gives CASSDNTQETQYF.

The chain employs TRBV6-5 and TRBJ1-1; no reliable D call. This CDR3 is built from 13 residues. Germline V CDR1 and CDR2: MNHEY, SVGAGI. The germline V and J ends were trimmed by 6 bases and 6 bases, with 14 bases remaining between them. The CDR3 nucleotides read TGTGCCAGCAGCCCACTGGGCAGAGCTGAAGCTTTCTTT. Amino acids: CASSPLGRAEAFF.

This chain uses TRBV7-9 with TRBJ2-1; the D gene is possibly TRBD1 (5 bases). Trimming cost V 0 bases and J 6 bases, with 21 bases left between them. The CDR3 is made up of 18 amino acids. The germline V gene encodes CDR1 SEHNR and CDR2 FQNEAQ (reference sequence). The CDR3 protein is CASSLATLNSQGVNEQFF. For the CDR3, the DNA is TGTGCCAGCAGCTTAGCAACCTTAAATTCCCAAGGGGTCAATGAGCAGTTCTTC.

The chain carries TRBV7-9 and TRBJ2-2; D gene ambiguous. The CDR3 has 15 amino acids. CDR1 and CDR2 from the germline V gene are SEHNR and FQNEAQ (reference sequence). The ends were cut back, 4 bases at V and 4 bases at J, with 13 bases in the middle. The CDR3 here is CASSSAPSSTGELFF. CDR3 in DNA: TGTGCCAGCAGCTCCGCTCCGTCTAGCACCGGGGAGCTGTTTTTT. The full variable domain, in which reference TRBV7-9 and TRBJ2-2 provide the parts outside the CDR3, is DTGVSQNPRHKITKRGQNVTFRCDPISEHNRLYWYRQTLGQGPEFLTYFQNEAQLEKSRLLSDRFSAERPKGSFSTLEIQRTEQGDSAMYLCASSSAPSSTGELFFGEGSRLTVL.

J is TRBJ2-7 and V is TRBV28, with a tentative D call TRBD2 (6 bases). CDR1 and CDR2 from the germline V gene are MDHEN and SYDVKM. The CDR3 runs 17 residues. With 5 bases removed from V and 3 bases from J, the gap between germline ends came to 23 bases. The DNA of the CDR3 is TGTGCCAGCAGTCTGTTTCCCCCGGAGGGAAGAAACTACGAGCAGTACTTC. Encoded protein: CASSLFPPEGRNYEQYF.

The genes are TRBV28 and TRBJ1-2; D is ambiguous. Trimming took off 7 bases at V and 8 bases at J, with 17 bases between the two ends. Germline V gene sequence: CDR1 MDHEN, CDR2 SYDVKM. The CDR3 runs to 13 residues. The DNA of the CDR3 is TGTGCCAGCACCCCCCACGGGCGGGTCGGCTACACCTTC. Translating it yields CASTPHGRVGYTF.

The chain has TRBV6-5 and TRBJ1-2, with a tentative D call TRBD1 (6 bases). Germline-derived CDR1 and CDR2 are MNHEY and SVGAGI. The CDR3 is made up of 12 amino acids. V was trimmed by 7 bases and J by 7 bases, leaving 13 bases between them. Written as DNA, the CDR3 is TGTGCCAGCAAGACAGGCCGGGGTGGCTACACCTTC. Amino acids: CASKTGRGGYTF.

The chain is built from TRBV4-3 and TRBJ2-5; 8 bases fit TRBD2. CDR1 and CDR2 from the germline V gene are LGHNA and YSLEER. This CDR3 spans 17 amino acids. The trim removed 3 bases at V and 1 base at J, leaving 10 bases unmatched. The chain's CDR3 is CASSQWGGAGAQETQYF. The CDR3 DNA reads TGCGCCAGCAGCCAGTGGGGCGGAGCGGGGGCCCAAGAGACCCAGTACTTC.

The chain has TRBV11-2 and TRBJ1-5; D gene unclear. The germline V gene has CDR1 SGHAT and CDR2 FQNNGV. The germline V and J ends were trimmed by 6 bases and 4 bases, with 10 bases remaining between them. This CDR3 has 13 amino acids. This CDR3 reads CASRSGLNQPQHF. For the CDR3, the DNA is TGTGCCAGCAGATCGGGGTTAAATCAGCCCCAGCATTTT.

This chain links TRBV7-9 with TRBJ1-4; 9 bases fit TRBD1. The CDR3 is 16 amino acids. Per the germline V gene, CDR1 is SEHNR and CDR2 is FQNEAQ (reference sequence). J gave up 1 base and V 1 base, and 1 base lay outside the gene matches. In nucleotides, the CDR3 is TGTGCCAGCAGCTTAGGACAGGGGGAAACTAATGAAAAACTGTTTTTT. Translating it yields CASSLGQGETNEKLFF.

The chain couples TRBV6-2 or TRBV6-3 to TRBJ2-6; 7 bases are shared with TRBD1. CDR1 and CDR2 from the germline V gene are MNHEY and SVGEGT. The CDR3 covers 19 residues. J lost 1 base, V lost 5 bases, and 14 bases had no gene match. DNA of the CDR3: TGTGCCAGCAGTCCCCGCGACAGGGCAGTAAGTTCTGGGGCCAACGTCCTGACTTTC. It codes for CASSPRDRAVSSGANVLTF.

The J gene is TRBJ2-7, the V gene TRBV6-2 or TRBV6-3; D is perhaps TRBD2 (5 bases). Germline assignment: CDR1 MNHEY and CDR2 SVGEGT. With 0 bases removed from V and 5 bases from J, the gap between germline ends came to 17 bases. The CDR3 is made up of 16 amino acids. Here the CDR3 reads CASSYSDYSELDEQYF. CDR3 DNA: TGTGCCAGCAGTTACTCAGACTACAGTGAATTGGACGAGCAGTACTTC.

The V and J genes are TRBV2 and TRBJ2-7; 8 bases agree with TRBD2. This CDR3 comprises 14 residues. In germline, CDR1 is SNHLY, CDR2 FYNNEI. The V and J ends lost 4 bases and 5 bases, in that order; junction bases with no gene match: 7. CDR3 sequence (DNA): TGTGCCAGCAGTGGAGAGCGGGGGTGGCACGAGCAGTACTTC. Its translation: CASSGERGWHEQYF.

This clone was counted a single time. CDR3 protein: CASSPGRFEQFF. In DNA form, the CDR3 reads TGTGCCAGCAGTCCAGGGAGGTTTGAGCAGTTCTTC. This chain joins TRBV12-3 or TRBV12-4 and TRBJ2-1, with D maybe TRBD2 (6 bases). Trimming stripped 5 bases from V and 9 bases from J, with 11 bases between. The CDR3 runs to 12 residues.

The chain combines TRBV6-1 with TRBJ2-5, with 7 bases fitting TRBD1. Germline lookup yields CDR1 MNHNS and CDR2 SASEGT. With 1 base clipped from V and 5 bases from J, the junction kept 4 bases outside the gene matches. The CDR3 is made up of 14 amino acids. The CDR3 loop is CASSEDRGWETQYF. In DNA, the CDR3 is TGTGCCAGCAGTGAAGACAGGGGTTGGGAGACCCAGTACTTC.

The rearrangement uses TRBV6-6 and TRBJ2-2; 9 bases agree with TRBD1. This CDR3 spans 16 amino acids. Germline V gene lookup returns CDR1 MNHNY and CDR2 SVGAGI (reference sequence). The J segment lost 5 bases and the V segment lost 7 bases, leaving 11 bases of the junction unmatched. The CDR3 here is CASTSPGTGRTGELFF. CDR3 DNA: TGTGCCAGCACTTCCCCCGGGACAGGGAGAACCGGGGAGCTGTTTTTT.

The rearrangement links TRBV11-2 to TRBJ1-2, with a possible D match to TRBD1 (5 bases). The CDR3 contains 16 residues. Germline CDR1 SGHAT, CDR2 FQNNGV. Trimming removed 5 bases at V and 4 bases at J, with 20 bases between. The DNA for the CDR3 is TGTGCCAGCAGCCTCAAGAGGCAGGGTTTCGGCTATGGCTACACCTTC. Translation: CASSLKRQGFGYGYTF. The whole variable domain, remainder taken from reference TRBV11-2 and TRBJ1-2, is EAGVAQSPRYKIIEKRQSVAFWCNPISGHATLYWYQQILGQGPKLLIQFQNNGVVDDSQLPKDRFSAERLKGVDSTLKIQPAKLEDSAVYLCASSLKRQGFGYGYTFGSGTRLTVV.

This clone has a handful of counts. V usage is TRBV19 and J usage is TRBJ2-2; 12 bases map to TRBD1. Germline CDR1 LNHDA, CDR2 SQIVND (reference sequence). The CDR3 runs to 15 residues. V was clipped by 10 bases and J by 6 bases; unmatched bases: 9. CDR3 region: CATRDRGQLPGELFF. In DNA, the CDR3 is TGTGCCACCCGGGACAGGGGGCAACTCCCCGGGGAGCTGTTTTTT.

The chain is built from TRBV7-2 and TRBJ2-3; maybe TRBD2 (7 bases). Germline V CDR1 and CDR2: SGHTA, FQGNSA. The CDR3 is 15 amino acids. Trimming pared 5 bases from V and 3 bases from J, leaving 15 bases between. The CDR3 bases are TGTGCCAGCAGCCTTAGAGGGAGGGGGACAGATACGCAGTATTTT. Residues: CASSLRGRGTDTQYF.

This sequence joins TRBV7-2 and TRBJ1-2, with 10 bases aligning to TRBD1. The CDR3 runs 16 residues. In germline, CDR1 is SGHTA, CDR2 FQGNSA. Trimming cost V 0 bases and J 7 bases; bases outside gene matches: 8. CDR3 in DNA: TGTGCCAGCAGCTTAGCGTGGGGACAGGGGTTTCGTGGCTACACCTTC. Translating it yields CASSLAWGQGFRGYTF.

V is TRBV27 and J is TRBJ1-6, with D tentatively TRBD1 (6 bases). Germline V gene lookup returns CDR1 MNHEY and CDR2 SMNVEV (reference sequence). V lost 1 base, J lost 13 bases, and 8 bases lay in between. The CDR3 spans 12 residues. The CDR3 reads CASSLLQGPLHF. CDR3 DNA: TGTGCCAGCAGTTTATTACAGGGTCCCCTCCACTTT.